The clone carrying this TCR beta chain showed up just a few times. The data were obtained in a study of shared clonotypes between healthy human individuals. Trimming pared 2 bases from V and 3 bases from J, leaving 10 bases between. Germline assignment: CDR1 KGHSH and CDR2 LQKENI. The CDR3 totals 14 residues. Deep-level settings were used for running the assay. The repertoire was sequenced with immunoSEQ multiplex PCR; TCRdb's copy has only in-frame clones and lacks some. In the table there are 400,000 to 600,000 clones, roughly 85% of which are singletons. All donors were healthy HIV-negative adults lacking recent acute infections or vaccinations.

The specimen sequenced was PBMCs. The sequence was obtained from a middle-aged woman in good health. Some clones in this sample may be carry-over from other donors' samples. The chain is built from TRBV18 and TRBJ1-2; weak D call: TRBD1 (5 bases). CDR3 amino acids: CASSPTDMDYGYTF. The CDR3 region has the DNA TGTGCCAGCTCACCAACGGACATGGACTATGGCTACACCTTC.